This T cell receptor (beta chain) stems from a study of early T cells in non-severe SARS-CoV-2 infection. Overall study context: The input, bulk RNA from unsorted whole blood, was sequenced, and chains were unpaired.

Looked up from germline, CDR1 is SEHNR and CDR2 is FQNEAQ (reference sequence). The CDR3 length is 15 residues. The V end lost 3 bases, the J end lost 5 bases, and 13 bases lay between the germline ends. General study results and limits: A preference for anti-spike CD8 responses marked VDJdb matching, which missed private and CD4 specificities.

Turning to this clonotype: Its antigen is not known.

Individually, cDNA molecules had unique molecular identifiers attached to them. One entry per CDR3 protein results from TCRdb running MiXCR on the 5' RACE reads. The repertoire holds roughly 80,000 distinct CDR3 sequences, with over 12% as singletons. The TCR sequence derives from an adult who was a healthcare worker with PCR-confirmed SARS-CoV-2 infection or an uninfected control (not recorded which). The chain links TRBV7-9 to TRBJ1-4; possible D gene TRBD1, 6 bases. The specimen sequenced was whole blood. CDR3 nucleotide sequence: TGTGCCAGCAGCTTCGGACAGTCCCCAAATGAAAAACTGTTTTTT. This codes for CASSFGQSPNEKLFF.